In this sample, the clone carrying this T cell receptor (beta chain) turned up a few times. What it binds is unknown. This entry belongs to a study of shared clonotypes between healthy human individuals. Study observations and caveats: As a rule, naive subsets had a larger estimated richness than memory subsets. The researchers took only blood, and tissue repertoires probably look different.

From germline, CDR1 is MNHEY and CDR2 SVGAGI. The CDR3 is 13 residues long. V gave up 2 bases and J gave up 4 bases, with 8 bases separating them. Some clones are missing from TCRdb's copy, which holds only in-frame ones; the method was immunoSEQ multiplex PCR. This table has 2 million to 2.5 million clones, more than 80% appearing once. What was sequenced was naive CD4+ T cells from PBMCs. Regarding subset: CD45RA+ positively selected. The rearrangement joins TRBV6-5 to TRBJ1-1; D is possibly TRBD1 (5 bases). The clonotype originates from a man aged 18 to 30 in good health. Some clones in this sample may be carry-over from other donors' samples. The CDR3 protein is CASSYGQGTEAFF. CDR3 sequence (DNA): TGTGCCAGCAGTTACGGTCAGGGCACTGAAGCTTTCTTT.